Only one count was recorded for the clone carrying this T cell receptor beta chain. As to time point: patch test 3, about 24 weeks after DPC sensitization. Treatment: therapeutic diphenylcyclopropenone sensitization with weekly scalp DPC. Researchers sampled blood before each patch test went on. Donors, patients with alopecia ranging from 18 to 70 years old and judged suitable for DPC, provided samples. The V gene end was trimmed by 5 bases and the J gene end by 2 bases; junction bases not matched to a gene: 6. The CDR3 extends over 15 amino acids. Germline loops: CDR1 SGHAT, CDR2 FQNNGV. The study used a library that attached unique molecular identifiers to individual cDNA molecules. MiXCR, applied by TCRdb to the RACE reads, yields one record per CDR3 protein. The sample has 80,000 to 100,000 distinct CDR3 sequences, 27% seen once. The source of the sample is a study of human T cells and chemical hapten exposure. Study-wide context: The scalp of each patient received a weekly diphenylcyclopropenone dose for the full roughly 25-week study.

The chain couples TRBV11-2 to TRBJ2-3, with TRBD1 identical over 8 bases. Specimen: whole blood, collected in connection with sensitization to the hapten diphenylcyclopropenone (DPC). The origin of this receptor is a middle-aged man with alopecia areata. Some clones in this sample may be carry-over from other donors' samples. This CDR3 reads CASSMDRAPTDTQYF. The CDR3 DNA reads TGTGCCAGCAGCATGGACAGGGCTCCCACAGATACGCAGTATTTT.